The 10 T cell receptor beta chains in this list originate from one sample, sequenced in a study of blood T cell repertoires in COVID-19. Sequenced by immunoSEQ multiplex PCR; TCRdb stores in-frame clones only, minus some. The sample yields over 200,000 clones, around nine tenths seen once. The sample comprised PBMCs or T cells enriched from blood (not recorded which). These receptors were obtained from a woman aged 25-40 years who had been exposed to COVID-19.

The chain carries TRBV5-5 and TRBJ2-3; 13 bases fit TRBD2. CDR1 is SGHKS and CDR2 is YYEKEE in the germline V gene (reference sequence). The CDR3 has 16 amino acids. J gave up 0 bases and V 4 bases, and 2 bases lay outside the gene matches. CDR3 region: CASSRTSGRSTDTQYF. The DNA for the CDR3 is TGTGCCAGCAGCAGGACTAGCGGGAGAAGCACAGATACGCAGTATTTT.

This clone was detected a few times. The chain employs TRBV5-4 and TRBJ2-1; D is uncertain. Germline loops: CDR1 SGHNT, CDR2 YYREEE (reference sequence). V was shortened by 5 bases and J by 6 bases, with 18 bases between the two germline ends. The length of the CDR3 is 15 residues. The CDR3 spells CASRLDITSRNEQFF. CDR3 in DNA: TGTGCCAGCAGACTTGATATTACTTCCCGCAATGAGCAGTTCTTC.

The chain uses TRBV18 and TRBJ1-1; 9 nucleotides line up with TRBD1. This CDR3 has 14 residues. Germline assignment: CDR1 KGHSH and CDR2 LQKENI. V dropped 3 bases and J dropped 6; count of bases not matched to a gene: 5. The CDR3 sequence: CASSPSDRGAEAFF. Written as DNA, the CDR3 is TGTGCCAGCTCACCTTCGGACAGGGGAGCTGAAGCTTTCTTT.

This rearrangement joins TRBV18 to TRBJ2-7; TRBD2 matches at 9 bases. Trimming cost V 2 bases and J 5 bases; bases outside gene matches: 13. The CDR3 is 17 amino acids. Germline CDR1 is KGHSH and CDR2 is LQKENI. CDR3 sequence (DNA): TGTGCCAGCTCACCATCGCTAGCGGGAAACAGTTGGAACGAGCAGTACTTC. This gives the protein CASSPSLAGNSWNEQYF.

This clone was seen more than once but under ten times. This sequence joins TRBV7-9 and TRBJ1-1; 8 positions agree with TRBD1. V lost 5 bases and J lost 6; bases outside the gene matches: 20. In germline, CDR1 is SEHNR, CDR2 FQNEAQ (reference sequence). This CDR3 contains 18 residues. The CDR3 sequence is CASSPRIGTGGGKAEAFF. The CDR3 DNA reads TGTGCCAGCAGCCCGCGGATCGGGACAGGTGGCGGTAAGGCTGAAGCTTTCTTT.

This rearrangement joins TRBV4-1 to TRBJ2-2, with no clear D. The CDR3 runs 13 residues. The germline V gene encodes CDR1 MGHRA and CDR2 YSYEKL. Trimming took 5 bases from V and 7 from J, leaving 11 bases between them. The CDR3 nucleotides are TGCGCCAGCAGCTCCTTTAGCAGCGGGGAGCTGTTTTTT. Encoded protein: CASSSFSSGELFF.

The rearrangement links TRBV7-2 to TRBJ1-3, with a possible D match to TRBD1 (5 bases). CDR3 length: 15 amino acids. Trimming removed 3 bases from V and 0 bases from J, with 9 bases in between. Germline CDR1 reads SGHTA; CDR2 reads FQGNSA. CDR3 sequence: CASSFDSLSGNTIYF. DNA of the CDR3: TGTGCCAGCAGCTTCGACAGCCTCTCTGGAAACACCATATATTTT.

This rearrangement joins TRBV12-5 to TRBJ1-1, with D unclear. With 3 bases removed from V and 1 base from J, the gap between germline ends came to 12 bases. CDR1 and CDR2 from the germline V gene are LGHNT and FRNRAP. The length of the CDR3 is 15 residues. The DNA for the CDR3 is TGTGCTAGTGGTTTCCCCACCAGCGGGAACACTGAAGCTTTCTTT. Its protein is CASGFPTSGNTEAFF.

The chain is built from TRBV7-8 and TRBJ2-7; 14 positions match TRBD2. V trimming: 5 bases; J trimming: 6 bases; junction bases outside the gene matches: 6. The CDR3 is 15 residues long. Germline-derived CDR1 and CDR2 are SGHVS and FQNEAQ. The CDR3 here is CASSAGTSGSGEQYF. CDR3 DNA sequence: TGTGCCAGCAGCGCCGGGACTAGCGGGAGTGGCGAGCAGTACTTC.

This clone was found once. This chain uses TRBV11-2 with TRBJ2-1; D is ambiguous. V gave up 0 bases and J gave up 7 bases, with 10 bases separating them. This CDR3 is built from 14 residues. Germline values: CDR1 SGHAT, CDR2 FQNNGV. CDR3 protein: CASSLDSYLNEQFF. CDR3 in DNA: TGTGCCAGCAGCTTAGATTCGTATCTTAATGAGCAGTTCTTC.